One sample yielded the 23 T cell receptor beta chains listed below, sequenced in a study of T cell responses to AZD1222 COVID-19 vaccine. Sequencing used immunoSEQ multiplex PCR; TCRdb keeps in-frame clones, though not all of them. The table records 150,000 to 200,000 clones, 85% to 90% of them present only once. Sequencing was performed on peripheral blood, taken 28 days after the second AZD1222 dose. The receptors come from an adult who received the AZD1222 COVID-19 vaccine.

The rearrangement links TRBV19 to TRBJ1-4, with 9 bases matching TRBD1. Trimming cost V 5 bases and J 7 bases; bases outside gene matches: 5. The CDR3 extends over 14 amino acids. Germline V gives CDR1 LNHDA, CDR2 SQIVND (reference sequence). This CDR3 reads CASSVQGASEKLFF. CDR3 DNA: TGTGCCAGTAGTGTACAGGGGGCGAGTGAAAAACTGTTTTTT.

This clone was seen only a few times. This sequence joins TRBV28 and TRBJ1-1; the D gene is possibly TRBD1 (5 bases). The CDR3 runs 15 residues. V was cut by 2 bases and J by 2 bases, with 12 bases left in between. Germline CDR1 is MDHEN and CDR2 is SYDVKM. DNA for the CDR3: TGTGCCAGCAGTTTAAGCCGGGGACCTAACACTGAAGCTTTCTTT. It yields the protein CASSLSRGPNTEAFF.

The V call is TRBV7-3, the J call TRBJ1-5, with 8 bases identical to TRBD1. Per germline, CDR1 SGHTA and CDR2 FQGTGA. The V and J ends lost 5 bases and 6 bases, in that order; junction bases with no gene match: 3. The CDR3 runs to 13 residues. The CDR3 DNA reads as TGTGCCAGCAGCGAACAGGGGGGTCAGCCCCAGCATTTT. Translating it yields CASSEQGGQPQHF.

This clone was seen once. The V gene is TRBV5-8, the J gene TRBJ2-2; the D is unclear. The CDR3 totals 13 residues. From germline, CDR1 is SGHTS and CDR2 YDEGEE. V was clipped by 2 bases and J by 5 bases, with 7 bases between them. DNA of the CDR3: TGTGCCAGCAGCTTTGAGCAGACCGGGGAGCTGTTTTTT. Its translation: CASSFEQTGELFF.

This clone appeared once. This chain joins TRBV7-9 and TRBJ2-7, with 7 bases that match TRBD1. J gave up 3 bases and V 5 bases, and 4 bases lay outside the gene matches. Germline V gives CDR1 SEHNR, CDR2 FQNEAQ (reference sequence). The CDR3 covers 13 residues. CDR3 coding DNA: TGTGCCAGCAGCCCAAGGACAGGCTACGAGCAGTACTTC. Amino acids: CASSPRTGYEQYF.

The V gene is TRBV9, the J gene TRBJ2-2; 8 bases line up with TRBD2. Germline values: CDR1 SGDLS, CDR2 YYNGEE. V lost 0 bases, J lost 2 bases, and 3 bases stayed unmatched. The CDR3 is 16 residues long. This chain's CDR3 is CASSVGSGGNTGELFF. Written as DNA, the CDR3 is TGTGCCAGCAGCGTAGGGAGCGGGGGAAACACCGGGGAGCTGTTTTTT.

The CDR3 loop is CASSQDGSSSYEQYF. CDR3 nucleotide sequence: TGTGCCAGCAGCCAAGATGGTAGCTCCTCCTACGAGCAGTACTTC. The V gene is TRBV4-2, the J gene TRBJ2-7; D not certain. Deletions cut 0 bases from V and 0 bases from J, with 9 bases between. The CDR3 extends over 15 amino acids. Germline V gene lookup returns CDR1 LGHNA and CDR2 YNFKEQ.

The chain uses TRBV7-9 and TRBJ2-1; perhaps TRBD1 as D (5 bases). CDR1 SEHNR and CDR2 FQNEAQ come from the germline V gene (reference sequence). This CDR3 spans 15 amino acids. With 2 bases removed from V and 0 bases from J, the gap between germline ends came to 8 bases. The CDR3 here is CASSLRGSSYNEQFF. The CDR3, as DNA: TGTGCCAGCAGCTTAAGGGGTAGCTCCTACAATGAGCAGTTCTTC.

J is TRBJ1-2 and V is TRBV28; D may be TRBD1 (5 bases). CDR3 size: 13 residues. Germline CDR1 MDHEN, CDR2 SYDVKM. V shed 4 bases and J shed 8 bases, with 14 bases lying between them. The CDR3 region has the DNA TGTGCCAGCAGTTCCGGGACGTTAAAAGGCTACACCTTC. Its protein product is CASSSGTLKGYTF.

J is TRBJ2-4 and V is TRBV5-6; either TRBD1 or TRBD2 may fit D (5 bases each). Germline-derived CDR1 and CDR2 are SGHDT and YYEEEE. The CDR3 sequence is 13 residues long. The CDR3 sequence is CASQDLAKNIQYF. CDR3 nucleotide sequence: TGTGCTTCACAGGACTTAGCCAAAAACATTCAGTACTTC.

The chain is built from TRBV7-3 and TRBJ2-1; 7 bases are shared with TRBD1. This CDR3 comprises 13 residues. The germline gives CDR1 SGHTA, CDR2 FQGTGA. The V segment lost 5 bases and the J segment 9 bases; nucleotides outside the gene matches: 7. The CDR3 region is CASSNTGEPEQFF. The DNA of the CDR3 is TGTGCCAGCAGCAACACAGGGGAACCTGAGCAGTTCTTC.

The chain is built from TRBV30 and TRBJ2-7; 9 bases map to TRBD1. CDR1 and CDR2 (germline): GTSNPN, SVGIG (reference sequence). Trimming removed 3 bases from V and 3 bases from J; junction bases left unmatched: 6. CDR3 length: 14 residues. CDR3 loop: CAWRPPGQGYEQYF. As DNA, the CDR3 is TGTGCCTGGAGGCCTCCGGGACAGGGCTACGAGCAGTACTTC.

The chain employs TRBV6-5 and TRBJ1-6; D possibly corresponds to TRBD1 (5 bases). With 7 bases removed from V and 7 bases from J, the gap between germline ends came to 14 bases. There are 14 residues in the CDR3. Looked up from germline, CDR1 is MNHEY and CDR2 is SVGAGI. CDR3 coding DNA: TGTGCCAGCATTTTGCGTGCAGGGAATTCACCCCTCCACTTT. This codes for CASILRAGNSPLHF.

The chain employs TRBV24-1 and TRBJ2-3, with D perhaps assigned TRBD1 or TRBD2 (5 bases each). V lost 5 bases and J 1 base, leaving 18 bases between the germline ends. The germline gives CDR1 KGHDR, CDR2 SFDVKD. The CDR3 is made up of 17 amino acids. The CDR3 reads CATSGGTELHGTDTQYF. The CDR3 bases are TGTGCCACCAGTGGGGGGACGGAGCTTCACGGCACAGATACGCAGTATTTT.

This clone showed up just a few times. The chain uses TRBV4-1 and TRBJ1-4, with a tentative D call TRBD1 (5 bases). V dropped 1 base and J dropped 3 bases, with 15 bases sitting between them. CDR3 length: 17 amino acids. Germline values: CDR1 MGHRA, CDR2 YSYEKL. DNA of the CDR3: TGCGCCAGCAGCCAAGTAGGGCTGAGGGGTCCTAATGAAAAACTGTTTTTT. Its translation is CASSQVGLRGPNEKLFF.

This chain uses TRBV18 with TRBJ2-6; D not certain. In germline, CDR1 is KGHSH, CDR2 LQKENI. The CDR3 extends over 15 amino acids. V was cut by 1 base and J by 4 bases, with 8 bases left in between. The chain's CDR3 is CASSPQVGGANVLTF. CDR3 coding DNA: TGTGCCAGCTCACCACAGGTAGGAGGGGCCAACGTCCTGACTTTC.

This clone turned up a few times. The rearrangement links TRBV10-3 to TRBJ1-2; the match to TRBD1 covers 7 bases. The CDR3 is made up of 16 amino acids. In germline, CDR1 is ENHRY, CDR2 SYGVKD. After removal of 7 bases from V and 3 bases from J, the junction contained 14 bases not matched to a gene. This chain's CDR3 is CAIKRSGTEEYYGYTF. Here the CDR3 DNA reads TGTGCCATCAAAAGATCCGGGACAGAAGAGTACTATGGCTACACCTTC.

V is TRBV2 and J is TRBJ2-7; 12 bases match TRBD2. Trimming removed 6 bases from V and 3 bases from J; junction bases left unmatched: 9. This CDR3 has 16 amino acids. In germline, CDR1 is SNHLY, CDR2 FYNNEI. CDR3 sequence (DNA): TGTGCCAGCAGACCTACTAGCGGGGGGCCGGTCTACGAGCAGTACTTC. Translating gives CASRPTSGGPVYEQYF.

The chain carries TRBV12-3 or TRBV12-4 and TRBJ2-7, with TRBD1 matching over 10 bases. CDR3 length: 13 residues. Trimming took 8 bases from V and 0 from J; bases not matched to a gene: 1. The CDR3 nucleotides read TGTGCCAGCGGGACAGGGGACTCCTACGAGCAGTACTTC. This encodes CASGTGDSYEQYF.

The chain couples TRBV6-1 to TRBJ2-2; D tentatively fits TRBD1 or TRBD2 (6 bases each). Trimming took 4 bases from V and 6 from J, leaving 24 bases between them. In germline, CDR1 is MNHNS, CDR2 SASEGT. The CDR3 has 18 amino acids. CDR3 in amino acids: CASSALVFGGSGAGELFF. The CDR3 DNA reads as TGTGCCAGCAGTGCTTTAGTCTTCGGGGGTTCAGGGGCCGGGGAGCTGTTTTTT.

V usage is TRBV20-1 and J usage is TRBJ2-5, with 9 bases identical to TRBD2. V dropped 3 bases and J dropped 3; count of bases not matched to a gene: 8. This CDR3 has 15 amino acids. Germline V CDR1 and CDR2: DFQATT, SNEGSKA (reference sequence). CDR3 sequence (DNA): TGCAGTGCTAGTAGAGGACTAGCGATGGAAGAGACCCAGTACTTC. It codes for CSASRGLAMEETQYF.

The chain joins TRBV7-9 to TRBJ1-1; D possibly corresponds to TRBD1 (5 bases). The germline V and J ends were trimmed by 7 bases and 6 bases, with 18 bases remaining between them. Germline V gene lookup returns CDR1 SEHNR and CDR2 FQNEAQ (reference sequence). This CDR3 spans 14 amino acids. CDR3 bases: TGTGCCAGCACTGGAGGGGCGTGGATATCTGAAGCTTTCTTT. The encoded protein is CASTGGAWISEAFF.

The rearrangement uses TRBV29-1 and TRBJ2-3; 11 bases agree with TRBD2. The CDR3 totals 14 residues. In germline, CDR1 is SQVTM, CDR2 ANQGSEA. Unmatched junction bases numbered 4, after V lost 1 base and J lost 7 bases. CDR3 coding DNA: TGCAGCGTTGAAGGTAGCGGGGGGGCAAATACGCAGTATTTT. As protein: CSVEGSGGANTQYF.